Listed below are T cell receptor beta chains from one sample, sequenced in a study of blood T cell repertoires in COVID-19. The table came from immunoSEQ multiplex PCR; TCRdb's copy has only in-frame clones and leaves some out. The sample includes 95,000 to 150,000 clones, 80% to 90% of them seen just once. The sample consisted of peripheral blood. These receptor sequences come from a woman aged 45-59 years with active or convalescent COVID-19. CDR3s include the opening cysteine and the closing phenylalanine or tryptophan. D genes are given only for firm matches. The listing skips clone size in some rows; elsewhere it reads once, few, many or a size class.

v_call	d_call	j_call	clone_size	cdr3_aa	cdr3_nt
TRBV18	-	TRBJ2-5	-	CASSPRLQETQYF	TGTGCCAGCTCACCTCGTCTCCAAGAGACCCAGTACTTC
TRBV6-4	TRBD1	TRBJ2-1	-	CASSWGTGGTNEQFF	TGTGCCAGCAGTTGGGGAACAGGGGGCACCAATGAGCAGTTCTTC
TRBV4-3	TRBD1	TRBJ2-2	-	CASSQDGMGQLNTGELFF	TGCGCCAGCAGCCAAGATGGGATGGGACAGCTGAACACCGGGGAGCTGTTTTTT
TRBV5-1	-	TRBJ1-6	-	CASSLDGGVNSPLHF	TGCGCCAGCAGCTTGGACGGGGGGGTTAATTCACCCCTCCACTTT
TRBV6-4	-	TRBJ1-6	-	CASSDSRGSPLHF	TGTGCCAGCAGTGACTCCAGGGGATCACCCCTCCACTTT
TRBV10-3	TRBD1	TRBJ1-6	-	CASNLGTGFSPLHF	TGTGCCAGCAACCTCGGGACAGGGTTCTCACCCCTCCACTTT
TRBV27	-	TRBJ1-1	-	CATQFQGLMNTEAFF	TGTGCCACTCAATTCCAGGGCCTCATGAACACTGAAGCTTTCTTT
TRBV9	-	TRBJ1-1	-	CASSADGRGPNTEAFF	TGTGCCAGCAGCGCCGACGGGAGGGGCCCGAACACTGAAGCTTTCTTT
TRBV19	-	TRBJ2-1	-	CASSQLLGGNEQFF	TGTGCCAGTAGTCAACTTCTAGGGGGTAATGAGCAGTTCTTC
TRBV28	-	TRBJ1-6	-	CASSLGGLSSYNSPLHF	TGTGCCAGCAGTTTAGGCGGACTCAGCTCCTATAATTCACCCCTCCACTTT
TRBV15	-	TRBJ2-1	-	CATSSLGGGSYNEQFF	TGTGCCACCAGCAGCCTAGGAGGCGGCTCCTACAATGAGCAGTTCTTC
TRBV4-2	-	TRBJ1-1	-	CASSQEGGAANTEAFF	TGTGCCAGCAGCCAAGAAGGGGGGGCCGCGAACACTGAAGCTTTCTTT
TRBV7-2	-	TRBJ1-5	-	CASSFPGQPQHF	TGTGCCAGCAGCTTCCCGGGTCAGCCCCAGCATTTT
TRBV18	TRBD1	TRBJ2-7	-	CASSGGQGAHPISPYEQYF	TGTGCCAGCTCAGGGGGACAGGGGGCGCATCCAATATCACCCTACGAGCAGTACTTC
TRBV5-4	TRBD2	TRBJ2-1	-	CASSPTTSGKLERQFF	TGTGCCAGCAGTCCTACCACTAGCGGGAAACTGGAAAGGCAGTTCTTC
TRBV12-3/TRBV12-4	-	TRBJ2-3	-	CASSLSRWDTQYF	TGTGCCAGCAGTTTATCACGGTGGGATACGCAGTATTTT
TRBV12-3/TRBV12-4	-	TRBJ1-2	few	CASSPEDRVRYTF	TGTGCCAGCAGTCCCGAAGACAGAGTGAGATACACCTTC
TRBV7-2	TRBD1	TRBJ2-5	-	CASSWGGQGSGETQYF	TGTGCCAGCAGCTGGGGTGGACAGGGGAGCGGAGAGACCCAGTACTTC
TRBV27	-	TRBJ1-1	medium-sized	CASSLGGVRTEAFF	TGTGCCAGCAGTTTAGGCGGTGTTCGGACTGAAGCTTTCTTT
TRBV29-1	-	TRBJ1-3	-	CSAGPLNGDTIYF	TGCAGCGCTGGCCCGCTAAACGGGGACACCATATATTTT
TRBV7-2	TRBD2	TRBJ2-7	-	CASSAGLVIHEQYF	TGTGCCAGCAGCGCGGGACTAGTTATCCACGAGCAGTACTTC
TRBV11-2	-	TRBJ2-7	once	CASSLGTAFYEQYF	TGTGCCAGCAGCTTAGGGACAGCTTTCTACGAGCAGTACTTC
TRBV11-3	TRBD1	TRBJ2-2	-	CASSWGQGATGELFF	TGTGCCAGCAGCTGGGGACAGGGGGCCACCGGGGAGCTGTTTTTT
TRBV5-4	-	TRBJ1-5	-	CASSDTGKNQPQHF	TGTGCCAGCAGTGATACAGGGAAAAATCAGCCCCAGCATTTT
TRBV5-1	TRBD1	TRBJ2-3	-	CASRPSAGGIMTDTQYF	TGCGCCAGCAGACCATCGGCAGGGGGCATAATGACAGATACGCAGTATTTT
TRBV9	-	TRBJ2-6	-	CASSADPRAGANVLTF	TGTGCCAGCAGCGCCGATCCCAGGGCTGGGGCCAACGTCCTGACTTTC
TRBV19	TRBD1	TRBJ1-5	-	CASRKDRESNQPQHF	TGTGCCAGTAGAAAAGACAGGGAGAGCAATCAGCCCCAGCATTTT
TRBV28	-	TRBJ1-2	-	CASSPEGRWGHNYGYTF	TGTGCCAGCAGCCCCGAGGGGAGGTGGGGCCATAACTATGGCTACACCTTC
TRBV6-2/TRBV6-3	-	TRBJ2-7	-	CASSYPGVRLKDYYEQYF	TGTGCCAGCAGTTACCCCGGAGTGAGGCTTAAGGACTACTACGAGCAGTACTTC
TRBV9	TRBD1	TRBJ2-5	-	CASSVLRTGMQYF	TGTGCCAGCAGCGTTCTTCGGACAGGGATGCAGTACTTC
TRBV2	-	TRBJ2-1	-	CASSGLVNEQFF	TGTGCCAGCAGTGGACTAGTCAATGAGCAGTTCTTC
TRBV19	TRBD1	TRBJ2-1	-	CASSWDSSYNEQFF	TGTGCCAGTAGTTGGGACAGCTCCTACAATGAGCAGTTCTTC
TRBV9	-	TRBJ1-1	-	CASSVGTFTEAFF	TGTGCCAGCAGCGTGGGGACTTTTACTGAAGCTTTCTTT
TRBV28	TRBD1	TRBJ1-2	-	CAGGQNYGYTF	TGTGCCGGGGGACAGAACTATGGCTACACCTTC
TRBV9	-	TRBJ1-1	-	CASSHLGREDTEAFF	TGTGCCAGCAGCCACCTGGGCAGGGAGGACACTGAAGCTTTCTTT
TRBV2	TRBD1	TRBJ1-1	-	CASSPDRGYKEAFF	TGTGCCAGCAGTCCCGACAGGGGGTATAAAGAAGCTTTCTTT